One and the same sample provided the 22 T cell receptor beta chains below, sequenced in a study of shared clonotypes between healthy human individuals. The table came from immunoSEQ multiplex PCR; TCRdb's copy has only in-frame clones and leaves some out. The table includes approximately 1,000,000 clones, around three quarters detected once. What was sequenced was memory CD4+ T cells from PBMCs. The subset is: CD45RA-negative fraction. All receptors come from a man younger than 35 in good health. Some clones in this sample may be carry-over from other donors' samples.

Worth noting for this clone: This may stem from a read error, because a much larger clone lies one nucleotide away. This chain uses TRBV6-5 with TRBJ1-1, with D possibly matching TRBD1 (6 bases). Deletions cut 5 bases from V and 2 bases from J, with 9 bases between. This CDR3 region has 13 residues. CDR1 is MNHEY, CDR2 SVGAGI, per germline. CDR3 DNA sequence: TGTGCCAGCAGTCAACAGGGAAACACTGAAGCTTTCTTT. It translates to CASSQQGNTEAFF.

The V gene is TRBV9, the J gene TRBJ1-2, with D unclear. The ends were cut back, 0 bases at V and 2 bases at J, with 8 bases in the middle. CDR1 and CDR2 (germline): SGDLS, YYNGEE. The CDR3 spans 14 residues. CDR3 in amino acids: CASSVDSTNYGYTF. The CDR3, as DNA: TGTGCCAGCAGCGTAGACTCGACGAACTATGGCTACACCTTC.

This chain joins TRBV27 and TRBJ1-2; no clear D gene. CDR1 MNHEY and CDR2 SMNVEV come from the germline V gene (reference sequence). V was trimmed by 2 bases and J by 7 bases, leaving 20 bases between them. The CDR3 has 16 residues. The CDR3 nucleotides read TGTGCCAGCAGTTTAACCGGGAGGAGCTGGCGTGGTGGCTACACCTTC. Translated, it gives CASSLTGRSWRGGYTF.

The V call is TRBV27, the J call TRBJ1-3; TRBD1 is a possible D gene (5 bases). This CDR3 has 14 amino acids. V lost 4 bases, J lost 4 bases, and 11 bases lay in between. Germline V gives CDR1 MNHEY, CDR2 SMNVEV (reference sequence). The CDR3, as DNA: TGTGCCAGCAGTTCTATGGGGGAAGGAAACACCATATATTTT. This gives the protein CASSSMGEGNTIYF.

The chain couples TRBV11-2 to TRBJ2-7; 7 bases line up with TRBD2. With 5 bases clipped from V and 2 bases from J, the junction kept 6 bases outside the gene matches. The CDR3 is 14 residues long. Germline CDR1 is SGHAT and CDR2 is FQNNGV. CDR3 DNA: TGTGCCAGCAGCCGTTGGGGAGGGCCCTACGAGCAGTACTTC. It translates to CASSRWGGPYEQYF.

The CDR3 DNA reads TGTGCCAGCAGTTTATCGGGACCGGCGGAAGCTTTCTTT. Residues: CASSLSGPAEAFF. The chain joins TRBV28 to TRBJ1-1, with D tentatively TRBD1 (5 bases). Per the germline V gene, CDR1 is MDHEN and CDR2 is SYDVKM. V was trimmed by 1 base and J by 8 bases, leaving 11 bases between them. This CDR3 has 13 residues.

This clone was seen ten or more times. The V call is TRBV7-3, the J call TRBJ2-2, with TRBD2 as a possible D gene (6 bases). The germline gives CDR1 SGHTA, CDR2 FQGTGA. The CDR3 is 16 residues long. Trimming took 5 bases from V and 2 from J, leaving 15 bases between them. Here the CDR3 reads CASSQLGGTNTGELFF. CDR3 bases: TGTGCCAGCAGCCAGTTGGGCGGGACCAACACCGGGGAGCTGTTTTTT.

This clone is a singleton in its sample. Distinct nucleotide sequences in the sample also encode this CDR3. The chain has TRBV28 and TRBJ1-5; D is undetermined. The germline V gene encodes CDR1 MDHEN and CDR2 SYDVKM. The CDR3 loop spans 12 amino acids. Trimming cost V 3 bases and J 7 bases, with 7 bases left between them. The DNA of the CDR3 is TGTGCCAGCAGTTTGTACGGCCAGCCCCAGCATTTT. This gives the protein CASSLYGQPQHF.

The chain is built from TRBV2 and TRBJ2-7, with 9 bases matching TRBD1. Germline loops: CDR1 SNHLY, CDR2 FYNNEI. The CDR3 has 14 amino acids. V lost 7 bases and J lost 3; bases outside the gene matches: 7. The CDR3 loop reads CASTTGGELYEQYF. The CDR3 coding sequence is TGTGCCAGCACCACAGGGGGCGAGCTCTACGAGCAGTACTTC.

The chain couples TRBV5-1 to TRBJ2-7; 10 bases are a match to TRBD1. Trimming removed 0 bases from V and 2 bases from J; junction bases left unmatched: 5. The CDR3 runs to 16 residues. Germline assignment: CDR1 SGHRS and CDR2 YFSETQ. For the CDR3, the DNA is TGCGCCAGCAGCTTGGCGGGGGGACAGGGGACCTACGAGCAGTACTTC. This gives the protein CASSLAGGQGTYEQYF.

This clone has ten or more counts. The chain employs TRBV9 and TRBJ2-1; 9 bases align to TRBD1. The CDR3 is 16 residues long. V shed 0 bases and J 4 bases; nucleotides not matched to a gene: 5. The germline V gene encodes CDR1 SGDLS and CDR2 YYNGEE. The CDR3 DNA is TGTGCCAGCAGCGTAGTGCCGGACAGGGGTTACAATGAGCAGTTCTTC. Translated, it gives CASSVVPDRGYNEQFF.

The chain employs TRBV6-5 and TRBJ1-1, with D possibly TRBD1 on 5 matching bases. The germline gives CDR1 MNHEY, CDR2 SVGAGI. The length of the CDR3 is 14 residues. Trimming cost V 5 bases and J 0 bases, with 10 bases left between them. The CDR3 loop reads CASSPTDMNTEAFF. The CDR3 region has the DNA TGTGCCAGCAGTCCGACAGACATGAACACTGAAGCTTTCTTT.

The chain uses TRBV7-2 and TRBJ1-1; a possible D gene is TRBD1 (5 bases). V was trimmed by 0 bases and J by 0 bases, leaving 14 bases between them. The CDR3 loop spans 17 amino acids. From germline, CDR1 is SGHTA and CDR2 FQGNSA. In DNA, the CDR3 is TGTGCCAGCAGCTTAGCGCCGGGGACCCACATGAACACTGAAGCTTTCTTT. It encodes CASSLAPGTHMNTEAFF.

This chain connects TRBV27 to TRBJ2-2; no clear D gene. This CDR3 contains 18 residues. The germline CDR1 and CDR2 sequences are MNHEY and SMNVEV (reference sequence). V was clipped by 4 bases and J by 6 bases, with 24 bases between them. The CDR3 reads CASSYSSRRSDFPGELFF. CDR3 sequence (DNA): TGTGCCAGCAGTTATAGCTCGCGGCGTAGTGATTTCCCCGGGGAGCTGTTTTTT.

The rearrangement links TRBV15 to TRBJ2-5; D gene ambiguous. Trimming shortened V by 0 bases and J by 10 bases, and 9 bases separated the two germline ends. CDR1 is LNHNV and CDR2 is YYDKDF in the germline V gene (reference sequence). This CDR3 spans 12 amino acids. CDR3 loop: CATSRDSADQYF. The CDR3 nucleotides are TGTGCCACCAGCAGAGACTCGGCCGACCAGTACTTC. Variable domain in full (rest from reference TRBV15 and TRBJ2-5): DAMVIQNPRYQVTQFGKPVTLSCSQTLNHNVMYWYQQKSSQAPKLLFHYYDKDFNNEADTPDNFQSRRPNTSFCFLDIRSPGLGDTAMYLCATSRDSADQYFGPGTRLLVL.

The CDR3 coding sequence is TGTGCCAGCAGCCCGGGACTAGCGGGAGGAGACGAGCAGTACTTC. Protein sequence: CASSPGLAGGDEQYF. This chain uses TRBV11-3 with TRBJ2-7; 15 bases align to TRBD2. The trim removed 5 bases at V and 5 bases at J, leaving 4 bases unmatched. Germline lookup yields CDR1 SGHNT and CDR2 YENEEA. The CDR3 runs to 15 residues.

About this clone itself: Possible read error: a much larger clone is one base away. Distinct nucleotide sequences in the sample also encode this CDR3. The J gene is TRBJ1-1, the V gene TRBV29-1; TRBD1 aligns across 7 bases. The CDR3 has 14 amino acids. Looked up from germline, CDR1 is SQVTM and CDR2 is ANQGSEA. After removal of 6 bases from V and 8 bases from J, the junction contained 15 bases not matched to a gene. The CDR3 DNA is TGCAGCGTAGCGAACCGGGACAGCTTTTTAGAAGCTTTCTTT. It specifies CSVANRDSFLEAFF.

J is TRBJ1-3 and V is TRBV30; possible D gene TRBD1, 5 bases. Trimming removed 3 bases at V and 5 bases at J, with 8 bases between. The CDR3 consists of 12 residues. Per germline, CDR1 GTSNPN and CDR2 SVGIG (reference sequence). For the CDR3, the DNA is TGTGCCTGGAGACGGGGGAGAAACACCATATATTTT. Translated: CAWRRGRNTIYF.

The chain joins TRBV27 to TRBJ2-1, with 11 positions matching TRBD2. CDR3 length: 14 amino acids. V dropped 7 bases and J dropped 4; count of bases not matched to a gene: 3. Germline-derived CDR1 and CDR2 are MNHEY and SMNVEV (reference sequence). The CDR3 DNA follows: TGTGCCAGCAAACCTAGCGGGAGGTACAATGAGCAGTTCTTC. Translation gives CASKPSGRYNEQFF.

The J gene is TRBJ2-2, the V gene TRBV2; D not certain. CDR1 is SNHLY, CDR2 FYNNEI, per germline. V was shortened by 8 bases and J by 0 bases, with 4 bases between the two germline ends. The CDR3 runs 12 residues. The chain's CDR3 is CASGPNTGELFF. The CDR3, as DNA: TGTGCCAGCGGTCCGAACACCGGGGAGCTGTTTTTT.

A few counts support this clone. CDR3 DNA sequence: TGTGCCAGCTCACCCTCAACCGGGACTGCCACCTACGAGCAGTACTTC. Amino acid sequence: CASSPSTGTATYEQYF. The gene calls are TRBV18 and TRBJ2-7, with a tentative D call TRBD2 (6 bases). The CDR3 loop spans 16 amino acids. Deletions cut 3 bases from V and 2 bases from J, with 17 bases between. Per germline, CDR1 KGHSH and CDR2 LQKENI.

This chain links TRBV18 with TRBJ1-1; the D gene is possibly TRBD1 (5 bases). There are 16 residues in the CDR3. The germline V gene encodes CDR1 KGHSH and CDR2 LQKENI. V was trimmed by 3 bases and J by 0 bases, leaving 14 bases between them. The CDR3 here is CASSPGEGALNTEAFF. CDR3 sequence (DNA): TGTGCCAGCTCACCGGGGGAAGGGGCCTTGAACACTGAAGCTTTCTTT.